Listed below are T cell receptor beta chains from one sample, sequenced in a study of cytomegalovirus exposure and HLA in healthy donors. Generated by immunoSEQ multiplex PCR, the TCRdb table keeps only in-frame clones and is missing some. The sample consists of 200,000 or so clones, roughly 80% of them appearing once. Sequenced input: PBMCs. These receptors were obtained from a girl between 10 and 17 years old in good health and CMV-seronegative. Both conserved end residues are part of each CDR3. D genes are given only for firm matches. Only part of the rows carry a size: once, few, many, or a class if the clone is expanded.

V: TRBV7-6
J: TRBJ1-2
size: NA
D: NA
length: 13
DNA: TGTGCCAGCAGCTCAAGCGGGACCGCGCTCTACACCTTC
CDR3: CASSSSGTALYTF

V: TRBV19
J: TRBJ2-2
size: once
D: TRBD1
length: 17
DNA: TGTGCCAGTAGTATGCCCCCGGGACAGGGATTAACCGGGGAGCTGTTTTTT
CDR3: CASSMPPGQGLTGELFF

V: TRBV13
J: TRBJ2-7
size: NA
D: TRBD1
length: 13
DNA: TGTGCCAGCAGTCGGACAGGGGGCTACGAGCAGTACTTC
CDR3: CASSRTGGYEQYF

V: TRBV7-8
J: TRBJ2-2
size: NA
D: TRBD1
length: 15
DNA: TGTGCCAGCAGCTTAGCGACAGGGACGGTCGGGGAGCTGTTTTTT
CDR3: CASSLATGTVGELFF

V: TRBV2
J: TRBJ2-2
size: NA
D: TRBD1
length: 13
DNA: TGTGCCACTAAACAGGGGCACACCGGGGAGCTGTTTTTT
CDR3: CATKQGHTGELFF

V: TRBV5-1
J: TRBJ2-1
size: NA
D: TRBD2
length: 18
DNA: TGCGCCAGCAGCTGGACTAGCGGGAGCCCAAGATATTCCAATGAGCAGTTCTTC
CDR3: CASSWTSGSPRYSNEQFF

V: TRBV28
J: TRBJ1-2
size: NA
D: TRBD1
length: 16
DNA: TGTGCCAGCAGTTTACACGGACAGGGGGCTAACTATGGCTACACCTTC
CDR3: CASSLHGQGANYGYTF

V: TRBV28
J: TRBJ1-1
size: NA
D: TRBD1
length: 16
DNA: TGTGCCAGCAGTTTGATAACCGGGACAGGAGGCACTGAAGCTTTCTTT
CDR3: CASSLITGTGGTEAFF

V: TRBV29-1
J: TRBJ2-1
size: NA
D: TRBD2
length: 13
DNA: TGCAGCGTTGGGGAGCGGGGGGGATATGAGCAGTTCTTC
CDR3: CSVGERGGYEQFF

V: TRBV7-8
J: TRBJ2-2
size: NA
D: TRBD2
length: 15
DNA: TGTGCCAGCAGCCCCCTAGCGGGAGGGGCCGGGGAGCTGTTTTTT
CDR3: CASSPLAGGAGELFF

V: TRBV7-9
J: TRBJ2-5
size: NA
D: TRBD2
length: 16
DNA: TGTTCCAGCAGCGGGGGCGGGTCTCGCGGTAGGGAGACCCAGTACTTC
CDR3: CSSSGGGSRGRETQYF

V: TRBV11-1
J: TRBJ2-7
size: NA
D: NA
length: 14
DNA: TGTGCCAGCAGCTTAGCAGGACAAATATACGAGCAGTACTTC
CDR3: CASSLAGQIYEQYF

V: TRBV4-2
J: TRBJ2-7
size: NA
D: TRBD1
length: 15
DNA: TGTGCCAGCAGCCAAGACAACAGGGGCTCCTACGAGCAGTACTTC
CDR3: CASSQDNRGSYEQYF

V: TRBV30
J: TRBJ2-4
size: NA
D: TRBD2
length: 14
DNA: TGTGCCTGGAGCCCGGGGGGGGCCCAGGACATTCAGTACTTC
CDR3: CAWSPGGAQDIQYF

V: TRBV6-1
J: TRBJ1-4
size: NA
D: NA
length: 16
DNA: TGTGCCAGCAGTGAAGTCAGCGGCTTAGGGGGTGAAAAACTGTTTTTT
CDR3: CASSEVSGLGGEKLFF

V: TRBV6-1
J: TRBJ1-5
size: NA
D: TRBD1
length: 14
DNA: TGTGCCAGCAGATCCGGGACAGGTTTTCAGCCCCAGCATTTT
CDR3: CASRSGTGFQPQHF

V: TRBV6-5
J: TRBJ1-2
size: NA
D: TRBD1
length: 16
DNA: TGTGCCAGCAGTTATAGTGGGGACAGCCGGTTCTATGGCTACACCTTC
CDR3: CASSYSGDSRFYGYTF

V: TRBV6-1
J: TRBJ1-5
size: NA
D: NA
length: 14
DNA: TGTGCCAGCAGTTCACCAGGGTACGGTCAGCCCCAGCATTTT
CDR3: CASSSPGYGQPQHF

V: TRBV6-5
J: TRBJ1-2
size: few
D: TRBD1
length: 12
DNA: TGTGCCAGCAGACAGGGGGCGGCTGGCTACACCTTC
CDR3: CASRQGAAGYTF

V: TRBV5-1
J: TRBJ2-7
size: NA
D: TRBD1
length: 16
DNA: TGCGCCAGCAGCTTACGCCCTGACAGGGCCTCTCACGAGCAGTACTTC
CDR3: CASSLRPDRASHEQYF

V: TRBV7-6
J: TRBJ2-7
size: NA
D: NA
length: 17
DNA: TGTGCCAGCAGCTTAACTACAGGAGCGTCCTACTCGTACGAGCAGTACTTC
CDR3: CASSLTTGASYSYEQYF

V: TRBV7-9
J: TRBJ2-5
size: once
D: NA
length: 16
DNA: TGTGCCAGCAGCCCCCGTCTGAGCGCGCGGGAAGAGACCCAGTACTTC
CDR3: CASSPRLSAREETQYF

V: TRBV28
J: TRBJ2-5
size: NA
D: TRBD2
length: 16
DNA: TGTGCCAGCAGTCCCCAGACTAGCGGGGTGGGAGAGACCCAGTACTTC
CDR3: CASSPQTSGVGETQYF

V: TRBV5-4
J: TRBJ2-3
size: few
D: NA
length: 13
DNA: TGTGCCAGCAGCTTGCTTCCAGCAGATACGCAGTATTTT
CDR3: CASSLLPADTQYF

V: TRBV4-2
J: TRBJ1-1
size: NA
D: TRBD1
length: 17
DNA: TGTGCCAGCAGCCGAGCCAGGGGGGACACCATGAACACTGAAGCTTTCTTT
CDR3: CASSRARGDTMNTEAFF

V: TRBV18
J: TRBJ1-4
size: NA
D: NA
length: 13
DNA: TGTGCCAGCTCACCGAGGGACTGGTCAGAACTGTTTTTT
CDR3: CASSPRDWSELFF

V: TRBV19
J: TRBJ2-1
size: once
D: NA
length: 13
DNA: TGTGCCAGTAGTATTTTCCCGGGAGATGAGCAGTTCTTC
CDR3: CASSIFPGDEQFF

V: TRBV28
J: TRBJ1-5
size: NA
D: TRBD1
length: 22
DNA: TGTGCCAGCAGTCGAGCCGTGGGACAGGGGCTGCAGGCCCCCTATAGCAATCAGCCCCAGCATTTT
CDR3: CASSRAVGQGLQAPYSNQPQHF

V: TRBV7-8
J: TRBJ1-6
size: NA
D: TRBD1
length: 14
DNA: TGTGCCAGCACTAGGGACAGTAATAATTCACCCCTCCACTTT
CDR3: CASTRDSNNSPLHF

V: TRBV28
J: TRBJ2-7
size: few
D: NA
length: 15
DNA: TGTGCCAGCAGTTCTGAGGTTGGGGCCATCTACGAGCAGTACTTC
CDR3: CASSSEVGAIYEQYF

V: TRBV4-1
J: TRBJ2-1
size: NA
D: TRBD2
length: 16
DNA: TGCGCCAGCAGCCAGGCCGGGACTAGTCTATACAATGAGCAGTTCTTC
CDR3: CASSQAGTSLYNEQFF

V: TRBV7-9
J: TRBJ2-7
size: NA
D: TRBD1
length: 16
DNA: TGTGCCAGCAGTGAAAACGGACAGGGGACATCCTACGAGCAGTACTTC
CDR3: CASSENGQGTSYEQYF

V: TRBV11-2
J: TRBJ2-3
size: NA
D: NA
length: 16
DNA: TGTGCCAGCAGCTTAGCGCCAGGGCGAGACACAGATACGCAGTATTTT
CDR3: CASSLAPGRDTDTQYF

V: TRBV6-8
J: TRBJ2-5
size: NA
D: TRBD2
length: 15
DNA: TGTGCCAGGGGGACTAGCGGGAGAAATGGGGGGACCCAGTACTTC
CDR3: CARGTSGRNGGTQYF

V: TRBV5-6
J: TRBJ2-1
size: NA
D: TRBD2
length: 19
DNA: TGTGCCAGCAGCGAGACTTTTGGACTAGCGGGAGGGCTTGGTAATGAGCAGTTCTTC
CDR3: CASSETFGLAGGLGNEQFF

V: TRBV5-1
J: TRBJ1-5
size: NA
D: NA
length: 13
DNA: TGCGCCAGCAGCCCGGGGGTCAATCAGCCCCAGCATTTT
CDR3: CASSPGVNQPQHF

V: TRBV14
J: TRBJ2-5
size: NA
D: NA
length: 16
DNA: TGTGCCAGCAGCCAAGTATTTGGGAGAGGGTCGGAGACCCAGTACTTC
CDR3: CASSQVFGRGSETQYF

V: TRBV18
J: TRBJ1-6
size: NA
D: NA
length: 14
DNA: TGTGCCAGCTCACCTAACAACCTTAATTCACCCCTCCACTTT
CDR3: CASSPNNLNSPLHF

V: TRBV18
J: TRBJ2-3
size: NA
D: NA
length: 16
DNA: TGTGCCAGCTCCAGTAACAGGGCCCGTAGCACAGATACGCAGTATTTT
CDR3: CASSSNRARSTDTQYF

V: TRBV7-6
J: TRBJ2-1
size: NA
D: NA
length: 12
DNA: TGTGCCAGCAGCCTCCCGGCACAGGGCCAGTTCTTC
CDR3: CASSLPAQGQFF

V: TRBV5-1
J: TRBJ1-2
size: NA
D: TRBD1
length: 17
DNA: TGCGCCAGCAGCTTGGAAGCGCTAACAGGGGGCGGCTATGGCTACACCTTC
CDR3: CASSLEALTGGGYGYTF

V: TRBV5-6
J: TRBJ2-7
size: NA
D: NA
length: 11
DNA: TGTGCCAGCAGCTTGGCGGTCGAGCAGTACTTC
CDR3: CASSLAVEQYF

V: TRBV28
J: TRBJ1-2
size: NA
D: NA
length: 13
DNA: TGTGCCAGCGGAAGAACAGTGGACTATGGCTACACCTTC
CDR3: CASGRTVDYGYTF

V: TRBV28
J: TRBJ1-6
size: NA
D: NA
length: 15
DNA: TGTGCCAGCAGTTTTGAGGAGTCGAAGAATTCACCCCTCCACTTT
CDR3: CASSFEESKNSPLHF

V: TRBV5-1
J: TRBJ2-1
size: NA
D: NA
length: 16
DNA: TGCGCCAGCAGCTTGGAACTCTCCGGGGGCTACAATGAGCAGTTCTTC
CDR3: CASSLELSGGYNEQFF